This T cell receptor (beta chain) was identified in a study of blood T cell repertoires in COVID-19. Study summary: Nucleic acid was either cDNA or gDNA, and it came from T cells, B-cell-depleted T cells, or PBMCs.

Assay used: immunoSEQ multiplex PCR; TCRdb lists only in-frame clones, some missing. The repertoire holds 200,000 or so clones, with roughly 82% as singletons. V shed 2 bases, J shed 4 bases, and the junction held 5 bases outside the gene matches. This CDR3 contains 15 residues. Per the germline V gene, CDR1 is ENHRY and CDR2 is SYGVKD. Source material: peripheral blood. This clonotype originated in a man between 40 and 49 years old who had recovered from COVID-19. This chain connects TRBV10-3 to TRBJ2-3; 8 bases fit TRBD1. CDR3 coding DNA: TGTGCCATCAGTGAGGGCCAGACAGGGGCAGATACGCAGTATTTT. This encodes CAISEGQTGADTQYF.